Listed below are T cell receptor beta chains from one sample, sequenced in a study of T cells in Graves' hyperthyroidism and ophthalmopathy. TCRdb reprocessed the multiplex PCR reads with MiXCR, giving one entry per CDR3 protein. There are about 590,000 distinct CDR3 sequences in the sample; over 12% occur only once, and 7% to 9% lies in the top ten. Sequencing was done on a sample of blood. The receptor source for this set is a woman younger than 30 with Graves' ophthalmopathy. CDR3s include the opening cysteine and the closing phenylalanine or tryptophan. A D gene is named only where the DNA matches it firmly. For some rows the clone size is stated as once, few or many, or as a class when expanded; others skip it.

V gene	J gene	D gene	clone size	CDR3 protein	CDR3 DNA
TRBV6-1	TRBJ2-3	TRBD1	many	CASREQGAGTDTQYF	TGTGCCAGCAGAGAACAGGGGGCGGGGACAGATACGCAGTATTTT
TRBV12-3/TRBV12-4	TRBJ2-7	-	many	CASSFGRVALYEQYF	TGTGCCAGCAGTTTCGGCAGGGTGGCTCTCTACGAGCAGTACTTC
TRBV19	TRBJ2-2	-	-	CASSIRGRTGELFF	TGTGCCAGTAGTATAAGGGGCCGCACCGGGGAGCTGTTTTTT
TRBV6-2/TRBV6-3	TRBJ2-2	TRBD1	-	CASTDRGAGELFF	TGTGCCAGCACGGACAGGGGAGCCGGGGAGCTGTTTTTT
TRBV24-1	TRBJ2-1	-	many	CATTGFYDNEQFF	TGTGCCACCACGGGATTTTACGATAATGAGCAGTTCTTC
TRBV6-2/TRBV6-3	TRBJ2-1	-	many	CASSYDGLTNEQFF	TGTGCCAGCAGTTATGACGGATTGACTAATGAGCAGTTCTTC
TRBV19	TRBJ2-7	TRBD2	many	CASSIFGTSGRPDSYEQYF	TGTGCCAGTAGCATCTTTGGGACTAGCGGGAGACCTGACTCCTACGAGCAGTACTTC
TRBV27	TRBJ1-1	TRBD1	few	CASRRGVQANTEAFF	TGTGCCAGCCGCAGGGGGGTCCAAGCCAACACTGAAGCTTTCTTT
TRBV2	TRBJ2-1	-	many	CASSEARGQPQFF	TGTGCCAGCAGTGAAGCGCGGGGACAGCCGCAGTTCTTC
TRBV18	TRBJ2-1	-	many	CASSPGQGDYNEQFF	TGTGCCAGCTCACCGGGCCAGGGCGACTACAATGAGCAGTTCTTC
TRBV18	TRBJ1-1	TRBD1	many	CASSPGTGENTEAFF	TGTGCCAGCTCACCGGGCACAGGGGAGAACACTGAAGCTTTCTTT
TRBV29-1	TRBJ1-1	-	many	CSVDSYTEAFF	TGCAGCGTTGACAGTTACACTGAAGCTTTCTTT
TRBV12-3/TRBV12-4	TRBJ1-2	-	many	CASYSRAYGYTF	TGTGCCAGCTACTCAAGGGCCTATGGCTACACCTTC
TRBV19	TRBJ1-1	-	many	CASSIRPSREGNTEAFF	TGTGCCAGTAGTATCAGGCCTAGCAGGGAGGGGAACACTGAAGCTTTCTTT
TRBV10-3	TRBJ1-1	-	many	CAIRDRPTEAFF	TGTGCCATCAGGGACCGGCCCACTGAAGCTTTCTTT
TRBV10-3	TRBJ1-3	-	-	CAISELYSGNTIYF	TGTGCCATCAGTGAGCTTTACTCTGGAAACACCATATATTTT
TRBV20-1	TRBJ2-5	TRBD2	many	CSAPGGIRETQYF	TGCAGTGCACCGGGGGGGATACGGGAGACCCAGTACTTC
TRBV19	TRBJ1-2	TRBD1	-	CASSRSPGQGSYGYTF	TGTGCCAGTAGCAGAAGTCCGGGACAGGGGAGCTATGGCTACACCTTC
TRBV4-3	TRBJ2-7	TRBD1	many	CASSQDWDSYEQYF	TGCGCCAGCAGCCAAGATTGGGACAGCTACGAGCAGTACTTC
TRBV27	TRBJ2-7	TRBD2	many	CASSPRSSGYEQYF	TGTGCCAGCAGTCCCCGGTCTAGCGGGTACGAGCAGTACTTC
TRBV12-3/TRBV12-4	TRBJ2-7	-	many	CASSLGVSIPYEQYF	TGTGCCAGCAGTTTAGGAGTTTCGATACCCTACGAGCAGTACTTC
TRBV20-1	TRBJ2-7	TRBD1	many	CSARAGQGVDYEQYF	TGCAGTGCTAGAGCTGGACAGGGGGTCGACTACGAGCAGTACTTC
TRBV6-6	TRBJ2-4	TRBD1	many	CASSYAGQGIKNIQYF	TGTGCCAGCAGTTACGCGGGACAGGGGATCAAAAACATTCAGTACTTC
TRBV7-9	TRBJ2-5	TRBD1	many	CASVGQGRHQETQYF	TGTGCCAGCGTGGGACAGGGCAGGCATCAAGAGACCCAGTACTTC
TRBV4-3	TRBJ1-2	-	many	CASSQGSQNYGYTF	TGCGCCAGCAGCCAAGGCAGTCAGAACTATGGCTACACCTTC
TRBV24-1	TRBJ1-5	-	many	CATSTGGGNQPQHF	TGTGCCACCAGCACCGGGGGGGGCAATCAGCCCCAGCATTTT
TRBV4-3	TRBJ1-1	-	few	CASSQGRGVTEAFF	TGCGCCAGCAGCCAAGGTCGGGGGGTCACTGAAGCTTTCTTT
TRBV6-1	TRBJ2-1	-	few	CASTRGGSSSYNEQFF	TGTGCCAGCACTCGCGGCGGCAGCAGCTCCTACAATGAGCAGTTCTTC